The present TCR beta chain was sequenced within a study of shared clonotypes between healthy human individuals. Study summary: Each donor's CD8 memory used one plate, CD8 naive two, each CD4 subset three. Points from the study as a whole: A reduction in generation probabilities was seen for non-shared clonotypes relative to those shared by all four donors.

This CDR3 contains 15 residues. Germline loops: CDR1 SGDLS, CDR2 YYNGEE. The V and J ends lost 4 bases and 3 bases, in that order; junction bases with no gene match: 9. Original analysis: From ImmunoSEQ came sequences covering only the junction and carrying no quality scores, so filtering differed. Profiling relied on immunoSEQ multiplex PCR, and the TCRdb table lists in-frame clones only, not all of them. V and J calls plus clone size are reproduced from that table; the DNA served to infer D and trimming. The sample lists around 1.4 million clones, 98% occurring once. Points on this clone: Antigen unknown.

The sequence was obtained from a young man in good health. This chain joins TRBV9 and TRBJ2-7, with TRBD2 identical over 8 bases. Sequenced sample: naive CD4+ T cells sorted from blood. Subset indicated: CD45RA+ positively selected. The CDR3 DNA reads as TGTGCCAGCAGCCCCGGGGGTAGCGGGGACTACGAGCAGTACTTC. Its translation is CASSPGGSGDYEQYF.